Following are 11 T cell receptor beta chains from one sample sequenced in a study of read filtering for tumor transcriptome and immune sequencing. Molecular barcoded adaptors covering alpha/delta and beta/gamma chains were used on roughly 400 ng RNA. TCRdb recomputed calls from the reads with MiXCR, one row per CDR3 protein. The sample consists of 15,000 to 20,000 distinct CDR3 sequences, around 21% of them appearing once. Material for sequencing was a population of CD138-negative cells sorted from bone marrow. All receptors come from a donor older than 35 with multiple myeloma.

Relative to its sample, this clonotype is medium-sized. This chain joins TRBV18 and TRBJ2-7, with TRBD2 as a possible D gene (5 bases). The CDR3 has 14 residues. Germline CDR1 reads KGHSH; CDR2 reads LQKENI. Trimming stripped 2 bases from V and 3 bases from J, with 11 bases between. The CDR3 bases are TGTGCCAGCTCACCAGGGAATGAGGGCTACGAGCAGTACTTC. Translation gives CASSPGNEGYEQYF.

This chain links TRBV24-1 with TRBJ2-3; the D is unclear. V was clipped by 5 bases and J by 6 bases, with 5 bases between them. The CDR3 runs to 11 residues. Germline loops: CDR1 KGHDR, CDR2 SFDVKD. The CDR3 region is CATSVRDTQYF. CDR3 sequence (DNA): TGTGCCACCAGTGTGAGGGATACGCAGTATTTT.

The V and J genes are TRBV19 and TRBJ2-1; D remains ambiguous. This CDR3 comprises 15 residues. CDR1 is LNHDA and CDR2 is SQIVND in the germline V gene (reference sequence). V shed 3 bases and J shed 2 bases, with 11 bases lying between them. The CDR3 sequence: CASSIAPATYNEQFF. Here the CDR3 DNA reads TGTGCCAGTAGTATCGCTCCAGCGACCTACAATGAGCAGTTCTTC. Drawing the rest from reference TRBV19 and TRBJ2-1, the complete variable domain is DGGITQSPKYLFRKEGQNVTLSCEQNLNHDAMYWYRQDPGQGLRLIYYSQIVNDFQKGDIAEGYSVSREKKESFPLTVTSAQKNPTAFYLCASSIAPATYNEQFFGPGTRLTVL.

This clonotype was counted many times. V is TRBV2 and J is TRBJ2-5, with D tentatively TRBD1 or TRBD2 (6 bases each). Germline values: CDR1 SNHLY, CDR2 FYNNEI. The V end was cut by 11 bases, the J end by 0 bases, with 10 bases between. This CDR3 is built from 12 residues. This CDR3 is CAGGDNQETQYF. The DNA of the CDR3 is TGTGCCGGAGGGGACAACCAAGAGACCCAGTACTTC. Based on the CDR3 plus reference TRBV2 and TRBJ2-5, the full variable domain is EPEVTQTPSHQVTQMGQEVILRCVPISNHLYFYWYRQILGQKVEFLVSFYNNEISEKSEIFDDQFSVERPDGSNFTLKIRSTKLEDSAMYFCAGGDNQETQYFGPGTRLLVL.

This clonotype ranks as medium-sized. The chain combines TRBV24-1 with TRBJ2-1, with 9 nucleotides matching TRBD2. There are 15 residues in the CDR3. From germline, CDR1 is KGHDR and CDR2 SFDVKD. After removal of 5 bases from V and 5 bases from J, the junction contained 6 bases not matched to a gene. The CDR3 bases are TGTGCCACCAGTGGTAGCGGGAGAGGGAACAATGAGCAGTTCTTC. Translated: CATSGSGRGNNEQFF.

In its sample, this clonotype was seen many times. This sequence joins TRBV3-1 and TRBJ2-7; tentative D call: TRBD1 (6 bases). V lost 8 bases and J 0 bases, leaving 17 bases between the germline ends. Looked up from germline, CDR1 is LGHDT and CDR2 is YNNKEL (reference sequence). This CDR3 has 15 residues. Here the CDR3 DNA reads TGTGCCAGCGGACCGGGGACACCGCGCTCCTACGAGCAGTACTTC. It is translated as CASGPGTPRSYEQYF.

Of note for this clonotype: A junction boundary mismatches the germline segment, possibly from a read error. V gene TRBV5-6 combines with J gene TRBJ2-3; no firm D call. Germline values: CDR1 SGHDT, CDR2 YYEEEE. CDR3 size: 16 residues. CDR3 region: CACSLEGSPSTDTQYF. The CDR3 nucleotides read TGTGCCTGCAGCTTGGAAGGGTCCCCTAGCACAGATACGCAGTATTTT.

Ten or more counts support this clonotype. The genes are TRBV7-9 and TRBJ2-5; a possible D gene is TRBD2 (5 bases). The CDR3 consists of 13 residues. Trimming left V 5 bases short and J 7 bases short, with 14 bases between. CDR1 and CDR2 (germline): SEHNR, FQNEAQ (reference sequence). The CDR3 protein is CASSPGPAGTQYF. In DNA form, the CDR3 reads TGTGCCAGCAGCCCCGGCCCTGCGGGGACCCAGTACTTC. The full variable domain, completed using reference TRBV7-9 and TRBJ2-5, is DTGVSQNPRHKITKRGQNVTFRCDPISEHNRLYWYRQTLGQGPEFLTYFQNEAQLEKSRLLSDRFSAERPKGSFSTLEIQRTEQGDSAMYLCASSPGPAGTQYFGPGTRLLVL.

The chain recombines TRBV2 with TRBJ1-5; 9 bases align to TRBD1. Germline V gives CDR1 SNHLY, CDR2 FYNNEI. The CDR3 covers 16 residues. J was trimmed by 1 base and V by 4 bases; bases with no gene match: 5. The CDR3 protein is CASSGNRGLSNQPQHF. CDR3 DNA: TGTGCCAGCAGTGGAAACAGGGGGCTGAGCAATCAGCCCCAGCATTTT. Full variable domain (outside the CDR3, taken from reference TRBV2 and TRBJ1-5): EPEVTQTPSHQVTQMGQEVILRCVPISNHLYFYWYRQILGQKVEFLVSFYNNEISEKSEIFDDQFSVERPDGSNFTLKIRSTKLEDSAMYFCASSGNRGLSNQPQHFGDGTRLSIL.

This clonotype was recorded at least ten times. The CDR3 here is CASSPRGSGSEADTQYF. CDR3 DNA: TGTGCCAGCAGCCCCCGGGGAAGCGGGAGTGAGGCAGATACGCAGTATTTT. The chain employs TRBV9 and TRBJ2-3; 8 bases line up with TRBD2. V trimming: 4 bases; J trimming: 4 bases; junction bases outside the gene matches: 14. Germline V gives CDR1 SGDLS, CDR2 YYNGEE. CDR3 length equals 17 residues.

This clonotype has a handful of counts. This sequence joins TRBV12-3 or TRBV12-4 and TRBJ2-5; the match to TRBD2 covers 12 bases. V trimming: 3 bases; J trimming: 3 bases; junction bases outside the gene matches: 5. The CDR3 has 16 amino acids. The CDR3: CASSFNGLAGKETQYF. The DNA for the CDR3 is TGTGCCAGCAGTTTCAACGGACTAGCGGGAAAAGAGACCCAGTACTTC.